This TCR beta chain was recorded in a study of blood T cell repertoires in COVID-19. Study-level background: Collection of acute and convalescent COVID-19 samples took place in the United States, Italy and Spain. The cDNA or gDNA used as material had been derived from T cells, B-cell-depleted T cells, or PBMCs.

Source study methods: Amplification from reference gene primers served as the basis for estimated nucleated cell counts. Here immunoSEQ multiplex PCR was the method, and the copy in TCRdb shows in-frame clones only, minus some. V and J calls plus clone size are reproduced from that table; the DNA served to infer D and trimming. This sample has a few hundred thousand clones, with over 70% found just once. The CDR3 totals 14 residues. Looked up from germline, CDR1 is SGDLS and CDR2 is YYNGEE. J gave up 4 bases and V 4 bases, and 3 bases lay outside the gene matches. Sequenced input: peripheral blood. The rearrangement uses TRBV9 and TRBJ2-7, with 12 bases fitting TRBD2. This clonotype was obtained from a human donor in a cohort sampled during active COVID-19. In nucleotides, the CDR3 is TGTGCCAGCAGCTCAGGACTAGCGGGATACGAGCAGTACTTC. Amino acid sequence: CASSSGLAGYEQYF.